The next 14 T cell receptor beta chains were all read from a single sample in a study of radiation and T cells in renal cell carcinoma (TCRdb year 2020). Receptor libraries were prepared by the immunoSEQ multiplex PCR assay. TCRdb retrieved this table from immuneACCESS and kept in-frame rearrangements only. Not all clones are present; in checked studies, unresolved V genes account for under half, and no reason is known for the remainder. Present in this sample are roughly 100,000 clones, 86% of which were seen just once. Almost 8% of the sample belongs to the ten largest clones. The meaning of the sample's time point label: baseline pretreatment blood. This specimen's treatment or condition label, interpreted: 15 Gy SBRT to primary tumor, nephrectomy 4 weeks later. The sample in question was blood, obtained from a patient whose treatment included radiotherapy and nephrectomy. These receptors came from a man between 45 and 60 years old with renal cell carcinoma.

The chain joins TRBV6-5 to TRBJ2-7, with 9 bases lining up with TRBD2. The CDR3 is 14 residues long. Germline CDR1 MNHEY, CDR2 SVGAGI. V gave up 4 bases and J gave up 2 bases; unmatched junction bases: 3. The CDR3: CASSWLAGPYEQYF. The CDR3 region has the DNA TGTGCCAGCAGTTGGCTAGCGGGACCCTACGAGCAGTACTTC.

The chain joins TRBV5-1 to TRBJ1-2, with D uncertain. The V gene lost 8 bases and the J gene lost 4 bases, with 15 bases spanning the gap. There are 13 residues in the CDR3. The germline CDR1 and CDR2 sequences are SGHRS and YFSETQ. CDR3 DNA: TGCGCCAGTTCTAATGGACGCATCTATGGCTACACCTTC. It yields the protein CASSNGRIYGYTF. Together with reference TRBV5-1 and TRBJ1-2, the CDR3 gives the full variable domain: KAGVTQTPRYLIKTRGQQVTLSCSPISGHRSVSWYQQTPGQGLQFLFEYFSETQRNKGNFPGRFSGRQFSNSRSEMNVSTLELGDSALYLCASSNGRIYGYTFGSGTRLTVV.

The rearrangement uses TRBV7-9 and TRBJ2-1, with TRBD1 identical over 8 bases. Germline assignment: CDR1 SEHNR and CDR2 FQNEAQ (reference sequence). The J segment lost 3 bases and the V segment lost 4 bases, leaving 17 bases of the junction unmatched. The CDR3 extends over 19 amino acids. The CDR3 nucleotides read TGTGCCAGCAGCTCATCCGGGACAGGCCTACTTGTTCGCTACAATGAGCAGTTCTTC. This translates into CASSSSGTGLLVRYNEQFF.

This chain uses TRBV7-8 with TRBJ1-2; D is undetermined. Between the trimmed V and J ends, which lost 5 bases and 4 bases, there was a span of 11 bases. Germline V gene lookup returns CDR1 SGHVS and CDR2 FQNEAQ. There are 13 residues in the CDR3. The CDR3 nucleotides read TGTGCCAGCAGCCAAGGGAGCAGCTATGGCTACACCTTC. Amino acids: CASSQGSSYGYTF.

This chain connects TRBV5-1 to TRBJ2-1; 7 bases are a match to TRBD2. This CDR3 has 16 residues. J lost 2 bases, V lost 0 bases, and 5 bases had no gene match. Germline V lookup: CDR1 SGHRS, CDR2 YFSETQ. CDR3: CASSLGGGSTYNEQFF. In DNA form, the CDR3 reads TGCGCCAGCAGCTTGGGGGGCGGGAGCACCTACAATGAGCAGTTCTTC. Together with reference TRBV5-1 and TRBJ2-1, the CDR3 gives the full variable domain: KAGVTQTPRYLIKTRGQQVTLSCSPISGHRSVSWYQQTPGQGLQFLFEYFSETQRNKGNFPGRFSGRQFSNSRSEMNVSTLELGDSALYLCASSLGGGSTYNEQFFGPGTRLTVL.

This chain links TRBV27 with TRBJ2-4; tentatively, D is TRBD1 (6 bases). From germline, CDR1 is MNHEY and CDR2 SMNVEV (reference sequence). The V end was cut by 5 bases, the J end by 0 bases, with 14 bases between. The CDR3 runs to 16 residues. CDR3 amino acids: CASSPRTDLAKNIQYF. DNA of the CDR3: TGTGCCAGCAGTCCGAGGACAGACCTAGCCAAAAACATTCAGTACTTC.

V and J are TRBV27 and TRBJ2-1; 8 nucleotides match TRBD2. Germline V gene lookup returns CDR1 MNHEY and CDR2 SMNVEV (reference sequence). Trimming cost V 4 bases and J 0 bases; bases outside gene matches: 5. The CDR3 is made up of 16 amino acids. This CDR3 reads CASSWGAGGSYNEQFF. As DNA, the CDR3 is TGTGCCAGCAGTTGGGGGGCGGGGGGCTCCTACAATGAGCAGTTCTTC.

The rearrangement joins TRBV4-2 to TRBJ2-3; D may be TRBD1 or TRBD2 (6 bases each). The CDR3 covers 15 residues. V lost 1 base and J 2 bases, leaving 10 bases between the germline ends. Germline CDR1 LGHNA, CDR2 YNFKEQ. The CDR3 region is CASSQGGRDTDTQYF. CDR3 coding DNA: TGTGCCAGCAGCCAAGGGGGGCGGGACACAGATACGCAGTATTTT.

The chain combines TRBV2 with TRBJ2-7, with TRBD1 matching over 11 bases. J lost 3 bases, V lost 9 bases, and 7 bases had no gene match. This CDR3 is built from 14 residues. Germline loops: CDR1 SNHLY, CDR2 FYNNEI. The CDR3, as DNA: TGTGCCAGTCTACCGGGACAGGGGGGCTACGAGCAGTACTTC. Translation: CASLPGQGGYEQYF.

V gene TRBV18 combines with J gene TRBJ1-4, with 7 bases aligning to TRBD1. Germline V gene sequence: CDR1 KGHSH, CDR2 LQKENI. V gave up 6 bases and J gave up 8 bases; unmatched junction bases: 6. The CDR3 consists of 13 residues. The CDR3 nucleotides read TGTGCCAGCTCGGGGGACAGTGAGGAAAAACTGTTTTTT. Amino acids: CASSGDSEEKLFF.

V is TRBV27 and J is TRBJ2-3; maybe TRBD2 (5 bases). Trimming cost V 2 bases and J 1 base, with 10 bases left between them. CDR3 size: 15 residues. CDR1 and CDR2 from the germline V gene are MNHEY and SMNVEV (reference sequence). CDR3 residues: CASSLSLAGTDTQYF. The CDR3 DNA sequence: TGTGCCAGCAGTTTAAGCCTAGCTGGCACAGATACGCAGTATTTT.

The chain carries TRBV6-6 and TRBJ1-4, with TRBD1 identical over 10 bases. V trimming: 4 bases; J trimming: 5 bases; junction bases outside the gene matches: 1. Germline assignment: CDR1 MNHNY and CDR2 SVGAGI (reference sequence). The CDR3 spans 14 residues. The CDR3 loop is CASSSGQGNEKLFF. In nucleotides, the CDR3 is TGTGCCAGCAGTTCGGGACAGGGGAATGAAAAACTGTTTTTT.

The sample holds a few counts of this clone. This chain connects TRBV18 to TRBJ1-1; D possibly corresponds to TRBD1 (5 bases). There are 14 residues in the CDR3. Germline V gene lookup returns CDR1 KGHSH and CDR2 LQKENI. The V end lost 3 bases, the J end lost 1 base, and 9 bases lay between the germline ends. DNA of the CDR3: TGTGCCAGCTCACCGAGTGGGGGGAACACTGAAGCTTTCTTT. It is translated as CASSPSGGNTEAFF.

A note on this clone: The sample contains more than one DNA sequence encoding this CDR3. The chain uses TRBV5-1 and TRBJ2-1; a possible D gene is TRBD2 (6 bases). Germline CDR1 is SGHRS and CDR2 is YFSETQ. V lost 3 bases, J lost 0 bases, and 10 bases lay in between. The CDR3 is made up of 15 amino acids. The CDR3 loop is CASSWSGSSYNEQFF. The CDR3 nucleotides read TGCGCCAGCAGCTGGTCCGGGAGCTCCTACAATGAGCAGTTCTTC.